Following are 4 T cell receptor beta chains from one sample sequenced in a study of blood T cell repertoires in COVID-19. The protocol was immunoSEQ multiplex PCR, while the TCRdb copy is restricted to in-frame clones and leaves out a portion. The sample has roughly 250,000 clones, around 86% seen once. Sequences were obtained from peripheral blood. These receptors were obtained from a woman aged 55-69 years with active or convalescent COVID-19.

This sequence joins TRBV6-2 or TRBV6-3 and TRBJ2-3; maybe TRBD2 (5 bases). Germline V CDR1 and CDR2: MNHEY, SVGEGT. V dropped 2 bases and J dropped 4 bases, with 19 bases sitting between them. The CDR3 is made up of 17 amino acids. Here the CDR3 DNA reads TGTGCCAGCAGTTACCCCGCGGGCCTATCTCCCGCAGATACGCAGTATTTT. Translating gives CASSYPAGLSPADTQYF.

On this clone: Different DNA sequences within this sample yield the same CDR3. The genes are TRBV30 and TRBJ1-6; TRBD1 matches at 7 bases. The CDR3 totals 14 residues. Trimming cost V 0 bases and J 7 bases; bases outside gene matches: 3. CDR1 GTSNPN and CDR2 SVGIG come from the germline V gene (reference sequence). CDR3 nucleotide sequence: TGTGCCTGGAGTGTCGGACAGGAGAATTCACCCCTCCACTTT. Translated, it gives CAWSVGQENSPLHF.

This sequence joins TRBV6-4 and TRBJ1-3; TRBD1 matches at 7 bases. V was pared by 2 bases and J by 4 bases, with 11 bases of the junction left unmatched. This CDR3 has 17 amino acids. The germline gives CDR1 MRHNA, CDR2 SNTAGT. Here the CDR3 reads CASSDPPLTGLGNTIYF. In nucleotides, the CDR3 is TGTGCCAGCAGTGACCCCCCCTTGACAGGGCTGGGAAACACCATATATTTT.

This clone came up once. This chain joins TRBV7-9 and TRBJ1-4; TRBD1 agrees at 9 bases. This CDR3 comprises 15 residues. Germline loops: CDR1 SEHNR, CDR2 FQNEAQ (reference sequence). J was trimmed by 7 bases and V by 5 bases; bases with no gene match: 8. Here the CDR3 reads CASSPDRGEPEKLFF. CDR3 DNA sequence: TGTGCCAGCAGCCCGGACAGGGGAGAACCTGAAAAACTGTTTTTT. Variable domain in full (rest from reference TRBV7-9 and TRBJ1-4): DTGVSQNPRHKITKRGQNVTFRCDPISEHNRLYWYRQTLGQGPEFLTYFQNEAQLEKSRLLSDRFSAERPKGSFSTLEIQRTEQGDSAMYLCASSPDRGEPEKLFFGSGTQLSVL.